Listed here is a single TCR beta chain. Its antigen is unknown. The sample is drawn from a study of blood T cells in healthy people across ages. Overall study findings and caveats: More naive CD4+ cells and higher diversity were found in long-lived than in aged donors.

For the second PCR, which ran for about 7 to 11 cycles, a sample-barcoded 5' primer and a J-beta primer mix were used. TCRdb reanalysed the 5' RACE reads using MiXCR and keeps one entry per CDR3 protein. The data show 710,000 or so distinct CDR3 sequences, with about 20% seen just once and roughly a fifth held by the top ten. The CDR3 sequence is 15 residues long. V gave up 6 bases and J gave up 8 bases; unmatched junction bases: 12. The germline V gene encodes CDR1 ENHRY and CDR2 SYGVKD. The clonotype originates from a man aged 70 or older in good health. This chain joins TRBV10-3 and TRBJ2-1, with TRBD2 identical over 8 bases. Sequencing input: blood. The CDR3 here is CAISQGLAGLDEQFF. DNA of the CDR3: TGTGCCATCAGCCAGGGGTTAGCGGGATTAGATGAGCAGTTCTTC.